The clone carrying this T cell receptor (beta chain) was seen many times. Its antigen is not identified. Alongside a J-beta primer mix, a sample-barcoded 5' primer served in a second PCR lasting roughly 7 to 11 cycles. Every single cDNA molecule received a tag from a template-switch adaptor with 12 random nucleotides. TCRdb ran MiXCR on the 5' RACE reads and lists one entry per CDR3 protein. The table has 710,000 or so distinct CDR3 sequences, about a third seen once. The sample, about 9.7 milliliters of peripheral blood, was drawn from each donor. The CDR3 is 15 residues long. V lost 0 bases and J lost 4, with 13 bases in between. CDR1 SGDLS and CDR2 YYNGEE come from the germline V gene. The data originate from a study of blood T cells in healthy people across ages. General observations from the study: It was found that TCR beta diversity correlated strongly with the percentage of naive T cells.

The sequenced material came from blood. The chain carries TRBV9 and TRBJ2-5; D is ambiguous. The sequence came from an elderly woman in good health. For the CDR3, the DNA is TGTGCCAGCAGCGTAGATGGGTACCGATCAGAGACCCAGTACTTC. The encoded protein is CASSVDGYRSETQYF.